This T cell receptor beta chain was sequenced for a study of lymphopenia after photon versus proton radiotherapy. Whole-study findings and limits: After the lymphocyte nadir, photon-treated repertoires showed oligoclonal expansion, especially of CD8+ Temra cells. Only patients who died were analyzed for survival; proton advantage is unproven. A bigger post-nadir fall in TCR diversity correlated inversely with survival time in deceased patients. Under photons, naive T cells and diversity fell while effector/memory populations rose.

This clone showed up just a few times. Its antigen is as yet unknown. Germline CDR1 and CDR2: SGHDT and YYEEEE. The CDR3 consists of 16 residues. V lost 1 base to trimming and J lost 7 bases, with 18 bases between them. TCRdb keeps only in-frame clones here, not all; method: immunoSEQ multiplex PCR. The table records around 53,000 clones, around 83% of them present only once. The source of this sequence is a man aged 50-60 years with gastric cancer. Sequencing used peripheral blood, obtained from a patient treated with photon-based radiotherapy. The V and J genes are TRBV5-6 and TRBJ1-5; D is ambiguous. This chain's CDR3 is CASSLNGLASKQPQHF. The DNA for the CDR3 is TGTGCCAGCAGCTTGAACGGTTTGGCCTCCAAGCAGCCCCAGCATTTT.